The 28 T cell receptor beta chains reported below all come from one sample, sequenced in a study of T cell clonotyping in hematopoietic cell transplantation. Assay used: immunoSEQ multiplex PCR; TCRdb lists only in-frame clones, some missing. The data contain 4,500 to 5,500 clones, 70% to 80% of them seen just once; the ten biggest clones take up about an eighth. The sample here was peripheral blood mononuclear cells, taken 30 days after allogeneic stem cell transplant. Receptor source: a male patient in his sixties or seventies who had an allogeneic stem cell transplant from an unrelated donor, so the T cells may come from the graft donor. Some clones in this sample may be carry-over from other donors' samples.

The chain has TRBV6-5 and TRBJ1-2; D gene ambiguous. V lost 7 bases, J lost 1 base, and 7 bases lay in between. This CDR3 region has 12 residues. Looked up from germline, CDR1 is MNHEY and CDR2 is SVGAGI. In DNA, the CDR3 is TGTGCCAGCAAAGCAGATAACTATGGCTACACCTTC. Its protein product is CASKADNYGYTF.

The rearrangement links TRBV9 to TRBJ2-3; 8 bases fit TRBD2. The CDR3 has 12 amino acids. CDR1 and CDR2 (germline): SGDLS, YYNGEE. With 8 bases clipped from V and 5 bases from J, the junction kept 4 bases outside the gene matches. As DNA, the CDR3 is TGTGCCAGTGGAGCGGGAGTAGATACGCAGTATTTT. Its translation: CASGAGVDTQYF.

The CDR3 loop is CASSDSQGIEKLFF. CDR3 bases: TGTGCCAGTAGTGATTCTCAAGGGATTGAAAAACTGTTTTTT. The gene calls are TRBV19 and TRBJ1-4; D uncertain. This CDR3 region has 14 residues. The V end lost 5 bases, the J end lost 7 bases, and 14 bases lay between the germline ends. The germline gives CDR1 LNHDA, CDR2 SQIVND (reference sequence).

The CDR3 nucleotides are TGTGCCAGCGTTGATAGGACAGGGCTCTACGAGCAGTACTTC. This encodes CASVDRTGLYEQYF. The chain carries TRBV2 and TRBJ2-7; 8 nucleotides line up with TRBD1. This CDR3 spans 14 amino acids. Germline lookup yields CDR1 SNHLY and CDR2 FYNNEI. The J segment lost 3 bases and the V segment lost 8 bases, leaving 9 bases of the junction unmatched.

A remark on this clone: At one boundary the junction diverges from the germline segment, which might be a read error. The rearrangement uses TRBV7-7 and TRBJ2-5, with TRBD2 identical over 8 bases. The CDR3 consists of 16 residues. In germline, CDR1 is SSHAT, CDR2 FNYEAQ (reference sequence). The CDR3 sequence: CASSPRYGREGETQYF. DNA of the CDR3: TGTGCTAGCAGCCCCCGTTACGGGAGGGAGGGGGAGACCCAGTACTTC.

The chain joins TRBV29-1 to TRBJ2-7, with D tentatively TRBD1 (5 bases). The CDR3 sequence is 11 residues long. Between the trimmed V and J ends, which lost 6 bases and 3 bases, there was a span of 9 bases. From germline, CDR1 is SQVTM and CDR2 ANQGSEA. The CDR3 loop is CSVVTDYEQYF. The CDR3 DNA is TGCAGCGTAGTGACAGACTACGAGCAGTACTTC.

The chain is built from TRBV9 and TRBJ2-7; TRBD2 aligns across 7 bases. V trimming: 2 bases; J trimming: 2 bases; junction bases outside the gene matches: 7. The CDR3 totals 15 residues. Per the germline V gene, CDR1 is SGDLS and CDR2 is YYNGEE. The CDR3 bases are TGTGCCAGCAGCGTTGCGGCGGGGGTAACCTACGAGCAGTACTTC. It codes for CASSVAAGVTYEQYF.

This chain uses TRBV19 with TRBJ1-2; possibly TRBD1 for D (5 bases). This CDR3 is built from 11 residues. CDR1 and CDR2 (germline): LNHDA, SQIVND (reference sequence). V was clipped by 5 bases and J by 8 bases, with 9 bases between them. CDR3 amino acids: CASSSGSGYTF. The CDR3 DNA reads TGTGCCAGTAGTTCAGGGAGCGGCTACACCTTC.

This clone appeared once. The chain is built from TRBV5-6 and TRBJ2-3; 10 bases align to TRBD2. The length of the CDR3 is 14 residues. Germline CDR1 is SGHDT and CDR2 is YYEEEE. The J segment lost 5 bases and the V segment lost 4 bases, leaving 4 bases of the junction unmatched. CDR3 sequence: CASSERGGEDTQYF. The CDR3 DNA reads TGTGCCAGCAGCGAGCGGGGGGGTGAAGATACGCAGTATTTT.

The chain carries TRBV4-1 and TRBJ2-3; D is unclear. Germline lookup yields CDR1 MGHRA and CDR2 YSYEKL. Trimming stripped 1 base from V and 10 bases from J, with 6 bases between. The CDR3 sequence is 11 residues long. The DNA of the CDR3 is TGCGCCAGCAGCCAAGCCATGGCGCAGTATTTT. This codes for CASSQAMAQYF.

The chain carries TRBV19 and TRBJ2-2, with D unresolved. The CDR3 is made up of 14 amino acids. The germline CDR1 and CDR2 sequences are LNHDA and SQIVND (reference sequence). V lost 6 bases to trimming and J lost 2 bases, with 10 bases between them. In DNA form, the CDR3 reads TGTGCCAGTAGCTCCCAATCCAACACCGGGGAGCTGTTTTTT. It yields the protein CASSSQSNTGELFF.

This clone was counted between two and nine times. The chain couples TRBV7-9 to TRBJ2-7; 8 nucleotides align to TRBD2. The V and J ends lost 6 bases and 2 bases, in that order; junction bases with no gene match: 9. The CDR3 loop spans 15 amino acids. Germline values: CDR1 SEHNR, CDR2 FQNEAQ (reference sequence). This chain's CDR3 is CASSPLAGRTYEQYF. The CDR3 bases are TGTGCCAGCAGTCCATTAGCGGGACGTACCTACGAGCAGTACTTC.

The gene calls are TRBV6-1 and TRBJ2-2; D is unresolved. Trimming removed 11 bases from V and 2 bases from J, with 6 bases in between. This CDR3 is 11 amino acids long. Germline V gene data show CDR1 as MNHNS and CDR2 as SASEGT. CDR3 in amino acids: CAVGNTGELFF. The CDR3, as DNA: TGTGCCGTAGGAAACACCGGGGAGCTGTTTTTT.

The chain couples TRBV5-1 to TRBJ1-2, with D tentatively TRBD1 (5 bases). The CDR3 loop spans 16 amino acids. V lost 6 bases to trimming and J lost 3 bases, with 21 bases between them. Looked up from germline, CDR1 is SGHRS and CDR2 is YFSETQ. The chain's CDR3 is CASTAASDSSDYGYTF. CDR3 DNA sequence: TGCGCCAGCACTGCTGCGTCCGACAGTTCTGACTATGGCTACACCTTC.

The V and J genes are TRBV7-2 and TRBJ1-2; unclear D gene. With 1 base removed from V and 8 bases from J, the gap between germline ends came to 11 bases. Germline V gene data show CDR1 as SGHTA and CDR2 as FQGNSA. The CDR3 runs 13 residues. CDR3 nucleotides: TGTGCCAGCAGCTTAGACAGAGTAGGGGGCTACACCTTC. Its protein is CASSLDRVGGYTF.

The count of this clone is one. CDR3 in DNA: TGTGCCTGGAGTGGGGGCCTGGGCAATGAGCAGTTCTTC. Its translation is CAWSGGLGNEQFF. V and J are TRBV30 and TRBJ2-1; the D gene is possibly TRBD1 (5 bases). CDR1 is GTSNPN, CDR2 SVGIG, per germline (reference sequence). With 1 base removed from V and 6 bases from J, the gap between germline ends came to 10 bases. This CDR3 spans 13 amino acids. The full variable domain, rest sourced from reference TRBV30 and TRBJ2-1, is SQTIHQWPATLVQPVGSPLSLECTVEGTSNPNLYWYRQAAGRGLQLLFYSVGIGQISSEVPQNLSASRPQDRQFILSSKKLLLSDSGFYLCAWSGGLGNEQFFGPGTRLTVL.

The chain combines TRBV7-8 with TRBJ2-5, with a possible D match to TRBD1 (6 bases). Trimming pared 1 base from V and 4 bases from J, leaving 10 bases between. CDR1 and CDR2 from the germline V gene are SGHVS and FQNEAQ. The CDR3 has 14 amino acids. This chain's CDR3 is CASSLEHRVETQYF. The CDR3 DNA sequence: TGTGCCAGCAGCTTAGAGCACAGGGTAGAGACCCAGTACTTC. The full variable domain, completed using reference TRBV7-8 and TRBJ2-5, is GAGVSQSPRYKVAKRGQDVALRCDPISGHVSLFWYQQALGQGPEFLTYFQNEAQLDKSGLPSDRFFAERPEGSVSTLKIQRTQQEDSAVYLCASSLEHRVETQYFGPGTRLLVL.

This clone is judged large. The chain carries TRBV5-1 and TRBJ2-7; possible D gene TRBD2, 5 bases. The CDR3 contains 15 residues. CDR1 is SGHRS and CDR2 is YFSETQ in the germline V gene. Trimming shortened V by 2 bases and J by 5 bases, and 17 bases separated the two germline ends. CDR3 in amino acids: CASSLGNAAGDEQYF. The CDR3 nucleotides read TGCGCCAGCAGCTTAGGGAATGCGGCGGGTGACGAGCAGTACTTC.

A few counts support this clone. J is TRBJ1-2 and V is TRBV7-2; D gene ambiguous. CDR1 and CDR2 from the germline V gene are SGHTA and FQGNSA. Trimming took 2 bases from V and 4 from J, leaving 14 bases between them. This CDR3 has 15 amino acids. The DNA for the CDR3 is TGTGCCAGCAGCTTATCTGTCAGCTCCTTCTATGGCTACACCTTC. This codes for CASSLSVSSFYGYTF.

V and J are TRBV4-1 and TRBJ2-7; a possible D gene is TRBD1 (6 bases). Germline V gene data show CDR1 as MGHRA and CDR2 as YSYEKL. V shed 0 bases and J shed 2 bases, with 14 bases lying between them. The CDR3 is 16 amino acids. CDR3 sequence (DNA): TGCGCCAGCAGCCAAGAGTGGGGGACACGGCCCTACGAGCAGTACTTC. Its translation is CASSQEWGTRPYEQYF.

This clone was counted between two and nine times. The genes are TRBV4-3 and TRBJ2-1; 9 nucleotides match TRBD2. V lost 0 bases and J lost 6; bases outside the gene matches: 6. The CDR3 is 16 amino acids. Germline V lookup: CDR1 LGHNA, CDR2 YSLEER. The CDR3 coding sequence is TGCGCCAGCAGCCAAGAACCTGGCGGGGGGGCCAATGAGCAGTTCTTC. It specifies CASSQEPGGGANEQFF.

The chain links TRBV14 to TRBJ1-2, with D possibly matching TRBD1 (5 bases). The CDR3 consists of 14 residues. V lost 0 bases and J 4 bases, leaving 9 bases between the germline ends. Germline V gene data show CDR1 as SGHDN and CDR2 as FVKESK. The CDR3: CASSQDLGGYGYTF. CDR3 nucleotide sequence: TGTGCCAGCAGCCAAGATTTGGGGGGCTATGGCTACACCTTC.

The V gene is TRBV5-3, the J gene TRBJ1-2; possibly TRBD1 for D (6 bases). TRBV5-3 carries the ORF label, with uncertain function. The CDR3 consists of 16 residues. V was trimmed by 4 bases and J by 3 bases, leaving 19 bases between them. CDR3 residues: CARSRPPDRRYYGYTF. CDR3 DNA sequence: TGTGCCAGAAGCCGCCCGCCCGACAGGCGCTACTATGGCTACACCTTC.

The chain couples TRBV5-6 to TRBJ1-1, with a tentative D call TRBD1 (6 bases). Germline CDR1 and CDR2: SGHDT and YYEEEE. The CDR3 consists of 13 residues. V lost 7 bases, J lost 6 bases, and 16 bases lay in between. In nucleotides, the CDR3 is TGTGCCAGCGAAGGAGGGGGGGGGTCTGAAGCTTTCTTT. Translation: CASEGGGGSEAFF.

Notes on this clone: Mismatch with germline at one junction end may stem from a read error. The J gene is TRBJ1-5, the V gene TRBV30; no clear D. This CDR3 is 13 amino acids long. Germline CDR1 is GTSNPN and CDR2 is SVGIG (reference sequence). CDR3 amino acids: CTWSDSSNQPQHF. The DNA of the CDR3 is TGTACCTGGAGTGACTCTAGCAATCAGCCCCAGCATTTT. The entire variable domain, with the rest obtained from reference TRBV30 and TRBJ1-5, is as follows: SQTIHQWPATLVQPVGSPLSLECTVEGTSNPNLYWYRQAAGRGLQLLFYSVGIGQISSEVPQNLSASRPQDRQFILSSKKLLLSDSGFYLCTWSDSSNQPQHFGDGTRLSIL.

The chain recombines TRBV10-1 with TRBJ1-1; D is possibly TRBD1 (5 bases). Germline V lookup: CDR1 WNHNN, CDR2 SYGVQD (reference sequence). This CDR3 is 13 amino acids long. The ends were cut back, 8 bases at V and 4 bases at J, with 14 bases in the middle. CDR3 sequence: CASSQQDPTEAFF. The CDR3 coding sequence is TGCGCCAGCTCGCAACAGGATCCCACTGAAGCTTTCTTT.

J is TRBJ1-1 and V is TRBV6-5, with 7 bases identical to TRBD1. The germline V gene has CDR1 MNHEY and CDR2 SVGAGI. Losses at the gene ends were 10 bases for V and 0 bases for J; bases not matched to a gene: 11. The CDR3 contains 15 residues. The CDR3 sequence: CATYSPGQMNTEAFF. The CDR3 DNA reads as TGTGCCACCTACTCACCGGGACAGATGAACACTGAAGCTTTCTTT.

The rearrangement joins TRBV5-1 to TRBJ1-2; 8 bases fit TRBD1. CDR3 size: 15 residues. The J segment lost 7 bases and the V segment lost 6 bases, leaving 14 bases of the junction unmatched. Germline CDR1 SGHRS, CDR2 YFSETQ. This CDR3 is CASTTGSGQASGYTF. Written as DNA, the CDR3 is TGCGCCAGCACCACCGGGTCGGGACAGGCGTCTGGCTACACCTTC. Using reference TRBV5-1 and TRBJ1-2 for the parts outside the CDR3, the full variable domain is KAGVTQTPRYLIKTRGQQVTLSCSPISGHRSVSWYQQTPGQGLQFLFEYFSETQRNKGNFPGRFSGRQFSNSRSEMNVSTLELGDSALYLCASTTGSGQASGYTFGSGTRLTVV.